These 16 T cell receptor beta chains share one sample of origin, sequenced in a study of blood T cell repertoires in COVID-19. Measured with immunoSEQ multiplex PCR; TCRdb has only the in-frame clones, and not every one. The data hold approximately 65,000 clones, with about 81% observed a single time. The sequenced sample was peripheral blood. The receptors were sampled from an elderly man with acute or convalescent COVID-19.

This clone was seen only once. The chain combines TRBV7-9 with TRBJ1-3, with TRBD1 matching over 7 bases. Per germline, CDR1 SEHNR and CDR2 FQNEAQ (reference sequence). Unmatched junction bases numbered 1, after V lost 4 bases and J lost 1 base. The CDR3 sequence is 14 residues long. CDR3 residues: CASSSQGSGNTIYF. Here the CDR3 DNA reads TGTGCCAGCAGCTCACAGGGGTCTGGAAACACCATATATTTT.

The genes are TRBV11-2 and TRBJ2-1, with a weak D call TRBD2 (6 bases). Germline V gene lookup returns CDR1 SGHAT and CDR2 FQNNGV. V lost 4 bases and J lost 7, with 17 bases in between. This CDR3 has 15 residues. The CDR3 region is CASSSVNGRGNEQFF. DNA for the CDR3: TGTGCCAGCAGCTCCGTTAACGGGAGAGGGAATGAGCAGTTCTTC.

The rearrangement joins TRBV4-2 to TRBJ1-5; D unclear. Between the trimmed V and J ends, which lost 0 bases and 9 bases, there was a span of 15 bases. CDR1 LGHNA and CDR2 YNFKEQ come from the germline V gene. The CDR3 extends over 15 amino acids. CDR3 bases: TGTGCCAGCAGCCAAGATCGCGGGGTCTGGGCGCCCCAGCATTTT. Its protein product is CASSQDRGVWAPQHF.

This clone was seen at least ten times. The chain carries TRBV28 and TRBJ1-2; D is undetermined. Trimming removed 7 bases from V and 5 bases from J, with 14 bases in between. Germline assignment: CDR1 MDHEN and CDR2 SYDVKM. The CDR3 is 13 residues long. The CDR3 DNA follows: TGTGCCAGCACCTGGAGAGGGTTTTATGGCTACACCTTC. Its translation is CASTWRGFYGYTF.

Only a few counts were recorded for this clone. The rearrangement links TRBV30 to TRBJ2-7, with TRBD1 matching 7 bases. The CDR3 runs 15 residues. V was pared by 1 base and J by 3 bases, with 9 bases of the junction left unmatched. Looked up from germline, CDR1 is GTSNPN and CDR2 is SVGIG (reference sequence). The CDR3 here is CAWSARQGYFYEQYF. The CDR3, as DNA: TGTGCCTGGAGTGCCCGACAGGGATACTTCTACGAGCAGTACTTC.

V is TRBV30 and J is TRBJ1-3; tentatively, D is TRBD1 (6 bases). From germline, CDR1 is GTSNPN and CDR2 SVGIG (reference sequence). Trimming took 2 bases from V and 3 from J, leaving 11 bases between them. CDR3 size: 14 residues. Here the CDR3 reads CAWSRGAGGNTIYF. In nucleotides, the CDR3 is TGTGCCTGGAGTCGGGGGGCGGGTGGAAACACCATATATTTT.

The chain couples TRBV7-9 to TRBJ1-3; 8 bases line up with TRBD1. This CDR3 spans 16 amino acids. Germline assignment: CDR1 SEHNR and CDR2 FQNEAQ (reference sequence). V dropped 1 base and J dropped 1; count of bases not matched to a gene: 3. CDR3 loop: CASSLVQGASGNTIYF. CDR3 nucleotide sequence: TGTGCCAGCAGCTTAGTTCAGGGGGCGTCTGGAAACACCATATATTTT.

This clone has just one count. The CDR3 nucleotides read TGTGCCAGCAGTTGGACTAGCGGGAGCTCCTACAATGAGCAGTTCTTC. Residues: CASSWTSGSSYNEQFF. The chain carries TRBV7-2 and TRBJ2-1; 13 bases match TRBD2. This CDR3 comprises 16 residues. The junction had 2 bases not matched to a gene; V was cut back by 6 bases and J by 0 bases. Germline V gene sequence: CDR1 SGHTA, CDR2 FQGNSA.

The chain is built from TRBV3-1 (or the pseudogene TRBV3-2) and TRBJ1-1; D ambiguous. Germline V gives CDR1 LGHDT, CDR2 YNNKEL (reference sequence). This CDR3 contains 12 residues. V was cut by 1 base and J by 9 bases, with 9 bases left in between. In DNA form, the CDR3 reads TGTGCCAGCAGCCAAGGGAGCCTCCAAGCTTTCTTT. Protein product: CASSQGSLQAFF.

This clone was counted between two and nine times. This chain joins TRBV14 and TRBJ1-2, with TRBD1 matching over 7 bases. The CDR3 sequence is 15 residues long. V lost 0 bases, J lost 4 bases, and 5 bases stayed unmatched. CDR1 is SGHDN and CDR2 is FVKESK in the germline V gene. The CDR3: CASSQDLSGGYGYTF. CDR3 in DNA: TGTGCCAGCAGCCAAGATCTATCAGGGGGCTATGGCTACACCTTC.

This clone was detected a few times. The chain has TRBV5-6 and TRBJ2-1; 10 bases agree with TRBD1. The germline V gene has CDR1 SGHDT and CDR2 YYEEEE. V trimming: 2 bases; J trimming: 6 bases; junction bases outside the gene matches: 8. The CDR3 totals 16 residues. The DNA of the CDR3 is TGTGCCAGCAGCTTTCCGGGACAGGGGTTTTTCAATGAGCAGTTCTTC. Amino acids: CASSFPGQGFFNEQFF.

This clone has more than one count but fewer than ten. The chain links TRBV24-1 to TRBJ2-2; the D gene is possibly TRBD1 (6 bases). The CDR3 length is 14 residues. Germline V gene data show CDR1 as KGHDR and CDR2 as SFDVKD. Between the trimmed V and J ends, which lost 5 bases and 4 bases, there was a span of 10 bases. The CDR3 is CATSVQGTTGELFF. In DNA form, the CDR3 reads TGTGCCACCAGTGTACAGGGAACCACCGGGGAGCTGTTTTTT.

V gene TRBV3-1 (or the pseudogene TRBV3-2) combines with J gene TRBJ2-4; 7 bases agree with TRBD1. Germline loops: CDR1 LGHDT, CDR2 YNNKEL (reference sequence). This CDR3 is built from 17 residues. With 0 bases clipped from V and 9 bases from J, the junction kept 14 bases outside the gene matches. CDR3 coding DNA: TGTGCCAGCAGCCAAGATTATGGCAGGGGGTCGTTGGGCATTCAGTACTTC. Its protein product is CASSQDYGRGSLGIQYF.

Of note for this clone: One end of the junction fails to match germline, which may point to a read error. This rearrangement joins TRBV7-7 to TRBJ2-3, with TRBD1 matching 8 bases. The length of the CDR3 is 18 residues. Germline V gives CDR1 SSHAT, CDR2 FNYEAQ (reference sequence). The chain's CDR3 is CASSCSRDRNMVTDTQYF. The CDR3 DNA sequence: TGTGCTAGCAGCTGTAGCCGGGACAGGAATATGGTGACAGATACGCAGTATTTT.

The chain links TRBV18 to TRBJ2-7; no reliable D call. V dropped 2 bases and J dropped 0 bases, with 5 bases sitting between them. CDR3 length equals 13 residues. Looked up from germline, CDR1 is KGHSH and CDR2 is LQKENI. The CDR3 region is CASSPSSSYEQYF. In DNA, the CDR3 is TGTGCCAGCTCACCATCTAGCTCCTACGAGCAGTACTTC.

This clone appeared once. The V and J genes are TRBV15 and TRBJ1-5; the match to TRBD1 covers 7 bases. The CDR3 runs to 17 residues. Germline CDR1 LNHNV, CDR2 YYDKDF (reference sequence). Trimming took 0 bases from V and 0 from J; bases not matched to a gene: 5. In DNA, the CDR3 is TGTGCCACCAGCAGAGAGTTCGGGACAGCTAGCAATCAGCCCCAGCATTTT. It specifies CATSREFGTASNQPQHF.